The text below deals with one T cell receptor (beta chain). Germline CDR1 and CDR2: DFQATT and SNEGSKA (reference sequence). The CDR3 length is 14 residues. V lost 3 bases to trimming and J lost 6 bases, with 17 bases between them. These data are taken from a study of T cells in Graves' hyperthyroidism and ophthalmopathy. What was amplified from RNA transcripts were TCR beta CDR3 regions. When the TCR CDR3 underwent first-round RT-PCR, the HTBI primer set was used. MiXCR, applied by TCRdb to the multiplex PCR reads, yields one record per CDR3 protein. The sample lists hundreds of thousands of distinct CDR3 sequences, 16% occurring once. Uncontrolled infection, other autoimmune disease, pregnancy or lactation disqualified patients from enrolment.

V and J are TRBV20-1 and TRBJ1-2, with D possibly being TRBD1 (6 bases). The sequence was obtained from a woman between 18 and 30 years old with Graves' hyperthyroidism. Sequencing input: blood. The CDR3 protein is CSASGAGEFDGYTF. The CDR3 DNA reads as TGCAGTGCTAGCGGGGCAGGGGAATTTGATGGCTACACCTTC.